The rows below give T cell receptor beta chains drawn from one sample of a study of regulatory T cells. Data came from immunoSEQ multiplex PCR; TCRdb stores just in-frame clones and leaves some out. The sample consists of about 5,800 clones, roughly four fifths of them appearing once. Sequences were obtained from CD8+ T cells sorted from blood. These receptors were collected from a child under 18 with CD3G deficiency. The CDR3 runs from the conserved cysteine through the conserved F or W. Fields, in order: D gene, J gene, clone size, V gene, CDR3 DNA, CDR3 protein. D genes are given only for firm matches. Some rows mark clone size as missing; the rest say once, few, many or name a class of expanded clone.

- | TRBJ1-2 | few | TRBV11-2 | TGTGCCAGCAGCTTAGATCCGGGGGGGATCTATGGCTACACCTTC | CASSLDPGGIYGYTF
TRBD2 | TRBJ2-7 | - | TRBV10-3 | TGTGCCATCAGTAAGACTAGCGGGACCATCTACGAGCAGTACTTC | CAISKTSGTIYEQYF
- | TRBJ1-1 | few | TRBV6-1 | TGTGCCAGCAGCCAGGGACGGATGAACACTGAAGCTTTCTTT | CASSQGRMNTEAFF
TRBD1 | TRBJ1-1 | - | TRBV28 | TGTGCCAGTTACGCTACAGGGGAGGCGAGCACTGAAGCTTTCTTT | CASYATGEASTEAFF
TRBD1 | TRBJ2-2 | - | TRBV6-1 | TGTGCCAGCAGTGGGACAGGGTTGAGCGGGGAGCTGTTTTTT | CASSGTGLSGELFF
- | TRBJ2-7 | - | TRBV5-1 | TGCGCCAGCAGCATGGGAGCGGGTCCGACCTACGAGCAGTACTTC | CASSMGAGPTYEQYF
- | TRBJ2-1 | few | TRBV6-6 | TGTGCCAGCAGTTACTTCTCGGCCGATAGAGGGAATGAGCAGTTCTTC | CASSYFSADRGNEQFF
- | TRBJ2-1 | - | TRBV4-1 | TGCGCCAGCAGCCAAGACCCTAGCAGCTCCTACAATGAGCAGTTCTTC | CASSQDPSSSYNEQFF
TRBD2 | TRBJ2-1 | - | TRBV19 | TGTGCCAGTAGTACGGGCGGACTAGCGGGGGGTGGGTCCTACAATGAGCAGTTCTTC | CASSTGGLAGGGSYNEQFF
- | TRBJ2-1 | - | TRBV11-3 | TGTGCCAGCAGCCCCCGGAGCGGGTACAATGAGCAGTTCTTC | CASSPRSGYNEQFF
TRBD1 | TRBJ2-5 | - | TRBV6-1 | TGTGCCAGCAGTGAAGGGACAGGGAGTTTGGAGACCCAGTACTTC | CASSEGTGSLETQYF
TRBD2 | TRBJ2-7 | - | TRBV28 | TGTGCCAGCAGTTCGGGGACTAGAGGGCCCTACGAGCAGTACTTC | CASSSGTRGPYEQYF
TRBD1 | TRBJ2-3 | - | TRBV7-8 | TGTGCCAGCAGCCCAGGGGGCGCCGCAGATACGCAGTATTTT | CASSPGGAADTQYF
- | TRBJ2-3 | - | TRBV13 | TGTGCCAGCAGCTTAGGCCGTCGTCCGAGAGATACGCAGTATTTT | CASSLGRRPRDTQYF
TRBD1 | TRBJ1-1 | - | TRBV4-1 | TGCGCCAGCAGCCCATACTACAGGGGTGGGACTGAAGCTTTCTTT | CASSPYYRGGTEAFF
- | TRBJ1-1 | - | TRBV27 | TGTGCCAGGGCAGGAAAGGCAGGGTTAGGGACTGAAGCTTTCTTT | CARAGKAGLGTEAFF
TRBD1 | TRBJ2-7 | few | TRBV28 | TGTGCCAGCAGTTCCAGGGGGCATTACGAGCAGTACTTC | CASSSRGHYEQYF
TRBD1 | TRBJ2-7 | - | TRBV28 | TGTGCCAGCAGACCCACAGGGGTTGGTGAGCAGTACTTC | CASRPTGVGEQYF
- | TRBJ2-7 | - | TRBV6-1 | TGTGCCAGCAGTGAGGGGGACATTAGACACCTCTACGAGCAGTACTTC | CASSEGDIRHLYEQYF
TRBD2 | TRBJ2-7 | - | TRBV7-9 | TGTGCCAGCAGCTTCGGGACTAGGGGTGAGCAGTACTTC | CASSFGTRGEQYF
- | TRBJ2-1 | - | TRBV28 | TGTGCCAGTTCTCGGGGGAATGAGCAGTTCTTC | CASSRGNEQFF
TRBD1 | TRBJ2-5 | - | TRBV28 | TGTGCCAGCAGTATAGGGACAGGGGAGACCCAGTACTTC | CASSIGTGETQYF
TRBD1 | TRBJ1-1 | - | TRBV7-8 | TGTGCCAGCAGCGCCGGGACAGCGAACACTGAAGCTTTCTTT | CASSAGTANTEAFF
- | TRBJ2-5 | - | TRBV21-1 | TGTGCCAGCCTCGAGTGCGGGCCCCAAGAGACCCAGTACTTC | CASLECGPQETQYF
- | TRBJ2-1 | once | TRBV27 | TGTGCCAGCAGTTTAGCGGGGTACAATGAGCAGTTCTTC | CASSLAGYNEQFF
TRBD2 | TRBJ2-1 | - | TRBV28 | TGTGCCAGCAGTTTTCTGAGCGGGAGAGGGAATGAGCAGTTCTTC | CASSFLSGRGNEQFF
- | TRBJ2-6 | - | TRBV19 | TGTGCCAGTAGTCCAGGGATCTCTGGGGCCAACGTCCTGACTTTC | CASSPGISGANVLTF
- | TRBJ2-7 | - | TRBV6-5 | TGTGCCATCAGTGAGATGGGGGCAGGCGACGAGCAGTACTTC | CAISEMGAGDEQYF
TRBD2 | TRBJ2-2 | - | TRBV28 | TGTGCCAGCAGTCGGGGGGTTGGGCTAGCGAACACCGGGGAGCTGTTTTTT | CASSRGVGLANTGELFF
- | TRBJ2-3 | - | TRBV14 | TGTGCCAGCAGCCAAGATTTTACACTGGATTATAGCACAGATACGCAGTATTTT | CASSQDFTLDYSTDTQYF
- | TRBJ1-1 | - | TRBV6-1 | TGTGCCAGCAGTGAAGTATTAAACACTGAAGCTTTCTTT | CASSEVLNTEAFF
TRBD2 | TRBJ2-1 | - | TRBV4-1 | TGCGCCAGCAGCCAAGGTATGGGGACTAGCAACAATGAGCAGTTCTTC | CASSQGMGTSNNEQFF
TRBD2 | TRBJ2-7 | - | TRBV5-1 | TGCGCCAGCAGCTGGGGACTAGCGGGAGCAGGCGAGCAGTACTTC | CASSWGLAGAGEQYF
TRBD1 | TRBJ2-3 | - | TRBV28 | TGTGCCAGCAGTTCCCTGGGGACAGGTGCTAGCACAGATACGCAGTATTTT | CASSSLGTGASTDTQYF
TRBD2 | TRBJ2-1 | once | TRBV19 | TGTGCCAGTAGTATATCGCCGAGCGGGATGCAGTTCTTC | CASSISPSGMQFF
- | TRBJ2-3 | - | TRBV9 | TGTGCCAGCAGCGTAGTGGCCGAGTCTAGGTTACATACGCAGTATTTT | CASSVVAESRLHTQYF
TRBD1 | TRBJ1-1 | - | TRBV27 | TGTGCCAGCAGTTTAAGGGACAGGGGAATGAACACTGAAGCTTTCTTT | CASSLRDRGMNTEAFF
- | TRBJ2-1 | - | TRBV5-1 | TGCGCCAGCAGCTTCGGGTCATTGTCGGGCGAGCAGTTCTTC | CASSFGSLSGEQFF
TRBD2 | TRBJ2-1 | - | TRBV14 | TGTGCCAGCAGCCAAGCGGGACTAGCGGGAGAAATATGTGAGCAGTTCTTC | CASSQAGLAGEICEQFF
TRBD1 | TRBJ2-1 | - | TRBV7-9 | TGTGCCAGCAGCTTTGGGACAGGGGGTTCCAATGAGCAGTTCTTC | CASSFGTGGSNEQFF
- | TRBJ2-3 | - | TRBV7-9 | TGTGCCAGCAGCTTAGGGCCTCATCTACGCACAGATACGCAGTATTTT | CASSLGPHLRTDTQYF
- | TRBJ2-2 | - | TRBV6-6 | TGTGCCAGCAGTCACGCCTCCTTCACCGGGGAGCTGTTTTTT | CASSHASFTGELFF
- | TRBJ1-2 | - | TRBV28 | TGTGCCAGCAGTTTACGGGGGCGAAGCGGCTACACCTTC | CASSLRGRSGYTF